One sample yielded the 2 T cell receptor beta chains listed below, sequenced in a study of CD8 T cells in Susac syndrome. With random hexamers, about 0.45 to 1 ug RNA was reverse transcribed. TCRdb reprocessed the immunoSEQ multiplex PCR reads with MiXCR, giving one entry per CDR3 protein. In the table there are over 100,000 distinct CDR3 sequences, 96% of which are singletons. The specimen sequenced was CD4+ T cells from PBMCs. Receptors were obtained from a human donor in good health.

This chain links TRBV2 with TRBJ2-7, with D possibly TRBD1 on 5 matching bases. V shed 3 bases and J shed 5 bases, with 14 bases lying between them. Germline V lookup: CDR1 SNHLY, CDR2 FYNNEI. The CDR3 is made up of 14 amino acids. Here the CDR3 DNA reads TGTGCCAGCAGTGACAGGGTCGACCTGGACGAGCAGTACTTC. Its protein is CASSDRVDLDEQYF.

V usage is TRBV12-3 or TRBV12-4 and J usage is TRBJ2-7; TRBD1 is a possible D gene (6 bases). The V and J ends lost 8 bases and 4 bases respectively, with 12 bases between them. This CDR3 has 12 amino acids. Here the CDR3 reads CASGMDSYEQYF. CDR3 nucleotide sequence: TGTGCCAGCGGTATGGACAGTTACGAGCAGTACTTC.